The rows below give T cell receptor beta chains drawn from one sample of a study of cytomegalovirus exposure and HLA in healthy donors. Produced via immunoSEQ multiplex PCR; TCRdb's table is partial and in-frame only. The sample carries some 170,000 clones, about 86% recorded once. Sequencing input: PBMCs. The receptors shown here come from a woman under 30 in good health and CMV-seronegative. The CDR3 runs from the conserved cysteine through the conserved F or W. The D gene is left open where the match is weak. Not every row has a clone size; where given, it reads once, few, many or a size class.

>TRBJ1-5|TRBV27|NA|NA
CASSLEGGDQPQHF
TGTGCCAGCAGTTTAGAAGGGGGTGACCAGCCCCAGCATTTT
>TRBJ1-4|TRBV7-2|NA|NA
CASSPEQSRRNEKLFF
TGTGCCAGCAGCCCAGAGCAGAGTAGGAGAAATGAAAAACTGTTTTTT
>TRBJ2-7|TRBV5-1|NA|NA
CASNTGNPYEQYF
TGCGCCAGCAATACAGGGAATCCCTACGAGCAGTACTTC
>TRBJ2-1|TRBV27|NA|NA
CASSLATLGEQFF
TGTGCCAGCAGTTTGGCCACTTTGGGCGAGCAGTTCTTC
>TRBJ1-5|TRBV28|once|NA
CASSRVGGSQPQHF
TGTGCCAGCAGTCGTGTTGGGGGGAGTCAGCCCCAGCATTTT
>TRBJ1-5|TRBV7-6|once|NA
CASSLGSGSYSNQPQHF
TGTGCCAGCAGCTTAGGCTCCGGGTCATATAGCAATCAGCCCCAGCATTTT
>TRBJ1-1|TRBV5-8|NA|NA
CASSLWHGDMNTEAFF
TGTGCCAGCAGCTTGTGGCACGGAGATATGAACACTGAAGCTTTCTTT
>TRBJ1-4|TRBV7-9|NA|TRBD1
CASSGTGGEKLFF
TGTGCCAGTTCCGGGACAGGGGGAGAAAAACTGTTTTTT
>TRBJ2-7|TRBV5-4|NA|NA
CASSPRGRREQYF
TGTGCCAGCAGCCCCCGGGGGAGGCGCGAGCAGTACTTC
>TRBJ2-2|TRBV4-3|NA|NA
CASSPAADTHTGELFF
TGCGCCAGCAGCCCCGCCGCGGACACACACACCGGGGAGCTGTTTTTT
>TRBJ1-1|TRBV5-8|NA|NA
CASSLRLTEAFF
TGTGCCAGCAGCTTGCGTTTGACTGAAGCTTTCTTT
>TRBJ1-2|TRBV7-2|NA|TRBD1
CASSPGQGYGYTF
TGTGCCAGCAGCCCAGGACAGGGGTATGGCTACACCTTC
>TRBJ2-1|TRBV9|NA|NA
CASSAISNEQFF
TGTGCCAGCAGCGCTATTAGCAATGAGCAGTTCTTC
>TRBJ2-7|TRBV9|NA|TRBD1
CASSKIGQGAYEQYF
TGTGCCAGCAGCAAGATCGGACAGGGCGCGTACGAGCAGTACTTC
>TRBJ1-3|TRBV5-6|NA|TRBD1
CASSPGQEGNTIYF
TGTGCCAGCAGCCCCGGACAGGAGGGAAACACCATATATTTT
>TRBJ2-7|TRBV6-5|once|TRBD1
CASRDKGAPAYEQYF
TGTGCCAGCAGAGACAAGGGGGCCCCAGCCTACGAGCAGTACTTC
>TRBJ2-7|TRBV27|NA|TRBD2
CASKYGLAGGPGEQYF
TGTGCCAGCAAATACGGCCTAGCGGGAGGGCCGGGTGAGCAGTACTTC
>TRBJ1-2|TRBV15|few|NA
CATSRTRDGDYGYTF
TGTGCCACCAGCAGAACCCGAGACGGGGACTATGGCTACACCTTC
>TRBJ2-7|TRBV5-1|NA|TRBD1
CASSLGDRASDEQYF
TGCGCCAGCAGCTTGGGGGACAGGGCTTCGGACGAGCAGTACTTC
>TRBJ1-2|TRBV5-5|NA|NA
CASSLGGQNGYGYTF
TGTGCCAGCAGCTTGGGCGGTCAAAACGGCTATGGCTACACCTTC
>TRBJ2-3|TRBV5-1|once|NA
CASSLSIGATDTQYF
TGCGCCAGCAGCTTGAGTATTGGGGCCACAGATACGCAGTATTTT
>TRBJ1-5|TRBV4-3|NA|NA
CASSQAGVDQPQHF
TGCGCCAGCAGCCAAGCGGGTGTGGATCAGCCCCAGCATTTT
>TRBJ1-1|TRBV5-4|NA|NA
CASTWGVGRNTEAFF
TGTGCCAGCACCTGGGGGGTTGGCAGGAACACTGAAGCTTTCTTT
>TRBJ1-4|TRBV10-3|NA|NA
CAISESTVLFF
TGTGCCATCAGTGAGTCGACAGTCCTGTTTTTT
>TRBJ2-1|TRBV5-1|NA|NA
CASSLTVRGEQFF
TGCGCCAGCAGCTTGACCGTACGGGGTGAGCAGTTCTTC
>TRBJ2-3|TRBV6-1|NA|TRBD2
CASSGDSGGADTQYF
TGTGCCAGCAGTGGGGATAGCGGGGGGGCAGATACGCAGTATTTT
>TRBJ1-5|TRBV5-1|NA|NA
CASSFAGDQPQHF
TGCGCCAGCAGCTTTGCAGGGGATCAGCCCCAGCATTTT
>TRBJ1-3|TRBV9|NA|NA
CASSPPGGSGNTIYF
TGTGCCAGCAGCCCACCGGGGGGGTCTGGAAACACCATATATTTT
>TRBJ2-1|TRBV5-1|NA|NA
CASSLSPGARDEQFF
TGCGCCAGCAGCTTGAGCCCAGGCGCGCGAGATGAGCAGTTCTTC
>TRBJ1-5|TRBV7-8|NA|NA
CASSLEAGLEPQHF
TGTGCCAGCAGCTTAGAAGCGGGTTTGGAGCCCCAGCATTTT
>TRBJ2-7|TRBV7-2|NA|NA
CASSLVRSSYEQYF
TGTGCCAGCAGCTTAGTGAGGAGCTCCTACGAGCAGTACTTC
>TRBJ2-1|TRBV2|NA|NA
CASSVQYNEQFF
TGTGCCAGCAGTGTACAGTACAATGAGCAGTTCTTC
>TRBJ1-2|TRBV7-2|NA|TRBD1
CASSPDRGPRPGYTF
TGTGCCAGCAGCCCCGATAGGGGGCCCCGTCCGGGCTACACCTTC
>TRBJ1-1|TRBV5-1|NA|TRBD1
CASSNGQANTEAFF
TGCGCCAGCAGCAACGGACAGGCGAACACTGAAGCTTTCTTT
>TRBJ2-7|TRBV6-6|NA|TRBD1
CASSYSGQALRQYF
TGTGCCAGCAGTTACTCGGGACAGGCCCTACGGCAGTACTTC
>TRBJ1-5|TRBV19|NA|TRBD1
CASSLGQGMNQPQHF
TGTGCCAGTAGTCTGGGACAGGGCATGAATCAGCCCCAGCATTTT
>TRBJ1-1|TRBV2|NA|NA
CASSLTEHTEAFF
TGTGCCAGCAGTCTTACAGAGCACACTGAAGCTTTCTTT
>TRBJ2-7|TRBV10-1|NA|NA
CASGPSAGYEQYF
TGCGCCAGTGGTCCTTCTGCGGGCTACGAGCAGTACTTC
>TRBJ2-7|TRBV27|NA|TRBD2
CASSPLQAGGVLDEQYF
TGTGCCAGCAGCCCCTTGCAGGCGGGAGGAGTGCTGGACGAGCAGTACTTC
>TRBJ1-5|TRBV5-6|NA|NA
CASSLVGGGQPQHF
TGTGCCAGCAGCTTGGTCGGGGGGGGTCAGCCCCAGCATTTT
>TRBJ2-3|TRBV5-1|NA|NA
CASSLTGTDTQYF
TGCGCCAGCAGCTTGACAGGTACAGATACGCAGTATTTT
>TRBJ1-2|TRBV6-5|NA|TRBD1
CASSYDRDRDHRGYTF
TGTGCCAGCAGTTACGACCGGGACAGGGATCATCGTGGCTACACCTTC
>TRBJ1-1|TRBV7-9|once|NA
CASSLGGPNTEAFF
TGTGCCAGCAGCTTAGGTGGGCCGAACACTGAAGCTTTCTTT
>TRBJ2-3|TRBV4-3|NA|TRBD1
CASSQDTGGRTDTQYF
TGCGCCAGCAGCCAAGATACAGGGGGCCGGACAGATACGCAGTATTTT
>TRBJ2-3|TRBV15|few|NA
CATSRGVETTDTQYF
TGTGCCACCAGCAGAGGGGTGGAGACTACAGATACGCAGTATTTT
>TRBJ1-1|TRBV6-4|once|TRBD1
CASSIPGQGAPNTEAFF
TGTGCCAGTTCGATTCCGGGACAGGGGGCACCGAACACTGAAGCTTTCTTT
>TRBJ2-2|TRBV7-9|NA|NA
CASMEKLNTGELFF
TGTGCCAGCATGGAGAAACTAAACACCGGGGAGCTGTTTTTT
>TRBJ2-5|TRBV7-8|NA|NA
CASSTPLLQGGEETQYF
TGTGCCAGCAGCACACCCCTTTTACAGGGTGGGGAAGAGACCCAGTACTTC
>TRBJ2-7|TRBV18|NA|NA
CASSPPLLSEQYF
TGTGCCAGCTCACCCCCGCTATTGAGCGAGCAGTACTTC
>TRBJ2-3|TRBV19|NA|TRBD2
CASSLRLADTDTQYF
TGTGCCAGTAGTCTCAGACTAGCGGACACAGATACGCAGTATTTT
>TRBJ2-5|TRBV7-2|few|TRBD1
CASSLGSTGTETQYF
TGTGCCAGCAGCTTAGGGTCGACAGGGACGGAGACCCAGTACTTC